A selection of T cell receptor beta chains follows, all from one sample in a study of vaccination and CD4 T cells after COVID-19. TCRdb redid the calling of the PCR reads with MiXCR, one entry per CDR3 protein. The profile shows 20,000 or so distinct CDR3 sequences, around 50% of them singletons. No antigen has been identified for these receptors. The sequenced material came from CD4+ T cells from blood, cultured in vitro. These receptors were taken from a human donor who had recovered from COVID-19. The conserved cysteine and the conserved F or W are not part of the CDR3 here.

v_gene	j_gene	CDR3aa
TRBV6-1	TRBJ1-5	ASRPGQGKDQPQH
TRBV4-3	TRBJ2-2	ASSQDPLNTGELF
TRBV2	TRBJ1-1	ASRLGGGDTEAF
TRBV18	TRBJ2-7	ASSPERASYEQY
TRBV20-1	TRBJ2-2	SARNPENTGELF
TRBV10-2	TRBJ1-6	ACQPGTQHRNSPLH
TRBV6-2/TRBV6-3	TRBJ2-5	ASSQTGTEGETQY
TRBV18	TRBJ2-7	ASSPGAPTYEQY
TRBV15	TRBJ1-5	ATSRDGSPYQPQH
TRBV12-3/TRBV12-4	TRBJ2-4	ASSPDSTKNIQY
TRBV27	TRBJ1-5	ASTREKPQH
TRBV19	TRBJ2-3	ASSTERTRSTDTQY
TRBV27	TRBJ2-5	ASSPWDRRAATQY
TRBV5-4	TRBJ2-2	ASSLVGGTGELF
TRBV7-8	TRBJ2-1	ASSAIRLLAGDGNEQF
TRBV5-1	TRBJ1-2	ASSPRDSLDGYT
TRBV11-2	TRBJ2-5	ASSRGASGQETQY
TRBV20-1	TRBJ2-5	SARDLGTGRKTQY
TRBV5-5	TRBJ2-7	ASRTFQQISYEQY
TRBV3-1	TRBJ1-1	ASSQDGMNTEAF
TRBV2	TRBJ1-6	ASSERGAGPSPLH
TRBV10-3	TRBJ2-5	AISEREQETQY
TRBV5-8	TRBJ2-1	ASSHLQRLIEQF
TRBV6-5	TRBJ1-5	ASSYNPPDRSNQPQH
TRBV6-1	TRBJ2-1	ASTKRGGALYNEQF
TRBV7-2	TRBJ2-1	ASNTRGWINEQF
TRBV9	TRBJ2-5	ASSVLAGSQETQY
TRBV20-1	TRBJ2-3	SASSDGLANTDTQY
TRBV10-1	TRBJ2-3	ASSEVRGTDTQY
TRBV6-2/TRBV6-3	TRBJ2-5	ASSDLGREETQY
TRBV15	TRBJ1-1	ATSSTPPGTGLFEAF
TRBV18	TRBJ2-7	ASSPPRGGVYEQY
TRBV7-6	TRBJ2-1	ASRDFLGAQF
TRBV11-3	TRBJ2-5	ATQGNQETQY
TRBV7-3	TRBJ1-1	ASSYGLDTEAF
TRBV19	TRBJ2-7	ASSRGGNYEQY
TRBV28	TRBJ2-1	ASSWRGIFSGVYNEQF
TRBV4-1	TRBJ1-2	ASSQDRGTYDGYT
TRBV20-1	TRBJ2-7	SALLAGVDEQY
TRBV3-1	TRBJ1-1	ASSHSWRDTEAF
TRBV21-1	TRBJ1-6	ASSTNPRDSRRIDSPLH
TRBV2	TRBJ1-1	ASRSGVSTEAF
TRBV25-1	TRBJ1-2	ASTQDRVGYT
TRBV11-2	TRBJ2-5	ATSRGGTQY
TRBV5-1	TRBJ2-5	ASSLDQETQY
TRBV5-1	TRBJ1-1	ASSLGPGTSAYTEAF